This TCR beta chain was sequenced during a study of blood T cell repertoires in COVID-19. Study overall: COVID-19 samples from acute and convalescent phases originated in the United States, Italy and Spain. Sample material is recorded as cDNA or gDNA derived from T cells, B-cell-depleted T cells, or PBMCs.

Authors' data handling: Estimated nucleated cell counts came from reference gene primer amplification. Clones were read by immunoSEQ multiplex PCR, and TCRdb kept only the in-frame ones, dropping some. V, J and clone size were drawn from that table, and D and trimming were deduced from the DNA. The repertoire has about 93,000 clones, over 85% of them found once; the top ten carry roughly 2.1%. The CDR3 is 13 residues long. The junction had 8 bases not matched to a gene; V was cut back by 5 bases and J by 8 bases. Germline V lookup: CDR1 SEHNR, CDR2 FQNEAQ (reference sequence). The chain employs TRBV7-9 and TRBJ1-2; TRBD1 matches 7 bases. This clonotype was obtained from a man between 50 and 59 years old with acute or convalescent COVID-19. Source material: peripheral blood. This CDR3 is CASSADRTGGYTF. The CDR3 DNA reads TGTGCCAGCAGCGCGGACAGGACGGGCGGCTACACCTTC. The full variable domain, with the rest looked up from reference TRBV7-9 and TRBJ1-2, is DTGVSQNPRHKITKRGQNVTFRCDPISEHNRLYWYRQTLGQGPEFLTYFQNEAQLEKSRLLSDRFSAERPKGSFSTLEIQRTEQGDSAMYLCASSADRTGGYTFGSGTRLTVV.